The clone carrying this TCR beta chain came up once. This entry belongs to a study of blood T cell repertoires in COVID-19. Study information: Acute-phase and convalescent COVID-19 samples originated in the United States, Italy and Spain. Sources were T cells, B-cell-depleted T cells, or PBMCs; the material itself was cDNA or gDNA.

TCRdb's table, derived via immunoSEQ multiplex PCR, lists solely in-frame clones and lacks some. The sample records about 40,000 clones, over 70% being singletons. Looked up from germline, CDR1 is SGDLS and CDR2 is YYNGEE. The CDR3 runs to 16 residues. Trimming cost V 3 bases and J 0 bases; bases outside gene matches: 7. Specimen: peripheral blood. The sequence was collected from an elderly man with active or convalescent COVID-19. The chain is built from TRBV9 and TRBJ1-1; 8 positions agree with TRBD1. CDR3 DNA: TGTGCCAGCAGCGACGGACAGGGACTTATGAACACTGAAGCTTTCTTT. Translated: CASSDGQGLMNTEAFF.